The 18 T cell receptor beta chains below come from one sample, sequenced in a study of regulatory T cells in long-lasting Graves disease (dated by TCRdb to the early 2020s). Reading the label with the study, this specimen's time point is: newly diagnosed GD, antithyroid drugs for less than 3 months. For both TCR sequencing and RNA sequencing, RNA was extracted from PBMCs using TRIzol. Library method: multiplex PCR. Sequencing relied on an Illumina HiSeq 4000. CDR3 regions were amplified by Arm-PCR with iRepertoire HTBI primers to construct TCR beta libraries. TCRdb applied fastp at Q25 and MiXCR to the public reads, then kept only in-frame beta chains. A single entry per CDR3 protein holds the most common genes and DNA from its merged rows. This sample comprises approximately 300,000 distinct CDR3 sequences, 18% of them detected only once. The biggest ten clones account for more than 35% of the sample.

The sequencing used peripheral blood mononuclear cells (PBMCs), collected at new diagnosis, from a patient treated with antithyroid drugs. The source of these receptors is a female donor with Graves disease.

The gene calls are TRBV30 and TRBJ1-6; 8 bases are shared with TRBD1. Trimming cost V 1 base and J 15 bases; bases outside gene matches: 5. The CDR3 runs 12 residues. The germline CDR1 and CDR2 sequences are GTSNPN and SVGIG (reference sequence). CDR3 DNA sequence: TGTGCCTGGAGTGAACAGGGGGATCACCTCCACTTT. This codes for CAWSEQGDHLHF.

This clonotype showed up many times. This sequence joins TRBV9 and TRBJ1-5; no reliable D call. Per the germline V gene, CDR1 is SGDLS and CDR2 is YYNGEE. V shed 4 bases and J shed 0 bases, with 8 bases lying between them. There are 14 residues in the CDR3. CDR3 sequence: CASSPRGSNQPQHF. In DNA form, the CDR3 reads TGTGCCAGCAGCCCCCGGGGTAGCAATCAGCCCCAGCATTTT.

In its sample, this clonotype was seen a few times. The J gene is TRBJ2-7, the V gene TRBV20-1, with D possibly matching TRBD1 (6 bases). Germline V gene lookup returns CDR1 DFQATT and CDR2 SNEGSKA (reference sequence). The CDR3 sequence is 14 residues long. Trimming stripped 0 bases from V and 2 bases from J, with 11 bases between. The CDR3 DNA reads TGCAGTGCTAGAGATCCTCACAGGGCCTACGAGCAGTACTTC. Translation gives CSARDPHRAYEQYF.

Points on this clonotype: Since a much larger clone is just one base distant, this may be a read error. The chain carries TRBV11-3 and TRBJ2-1; D call uncertain. Looked up from germline, CDR1 is SGHNT and CDR2 is YENEEA. This CDR3 is 15 amino acids long. DNA of the CDR3: TGTGCCAGCAGCTTTCGGGTCCGCTCTAGGGTGCCGCAGCTCTTC. It translates to CASSFRVRSRVPQLF.

The rearrangement uses TRBV28 and TRBJ1-5; D ambiguous. Between the trimmed V and J ends, which lost 6 bases and 2 bases, there was a span of 11 bases. Germline V gene data show CDR1 as MDHEN and CDR2 as SYDVKM. The CDR3 runs to 14 residues. CDR3 DNA sequence: TGTGCCAGCAGCATCGACACTCGCAATCAGCCCCAGCATTTT. It codes for CASSIDTRNQPQHF.

The table lists this clonotype with many counts. This chain links TRBV6-9 with TRBJ2-7, with TRBD2 as a possible D gene (7 bases). Per germline, CDR1 MNHGY and CDR2 SVAAGI. The V end lost 3 bases, the J end lost 2 bases, and 20 bases lay between the germline ends. The length of the CDR3 is 17 residues. In DNA, the CDR3 is TGTGCCAGCAGTTACGATCCGGGGGGCGCGTACCCCTACGAGCAGTACTTC. Protein: CASSYDPGGAYPYEQYF.

This clonotype was seen more than once but under ten times. The chain carries TRBV7-9 and TRBJ2-1, with D tentatively TRBD2 (6 bases). Between the trimmed V and J ends, which lost 6 bases and 13 bases, there was a span of 16 bases. Germline-derived CDR1 and CDR2 are SEHNR and FQNEAQ (reference sequence). This CDR3 is 12 amino acids long. The CDR3 region has the DNA TGTGCCAGCAGTACCGCGACGGGGGAACAGTTCTTC. Residues: CASSTATGEQFF.

This clonotype was seen at least ten times. The chain recombines TRBV11-2 with TRBJ2-1, with 12 bases aligning to TRBD2. Germline V gene sequence: CDR1 SGHAT, CDR2 FQNNGV. CDR3 length: 19 amino acids. V shed 5 bases, J shed 6 bases, and the junction held 17 bases outside the gene matches. CDR3 nucleotides: TGTGCCAGCAGCCCTCTCACTAGCGGGAGGAGAGAAAGGGGCAATGAGCAGTTCTTC. Translated: CASSPLTSGRRERGNEQFF. Variable domain in full (rest from reference TRBV11-2 and TRBJ2-1): EAGVAQSPRYKIIEKRQSVAFWCNPISGHATLYWYQQILGQGPKLLIQFQNNGVVDDSQLPKDRFSAERLKGVDSTLKIQPAKLEDSAVYLCASSPLTSGRRERGNEQFFGPGTRLTVL.

This clonotype came up many times. The chain employs TRBV2 and TRBJ2-1; tentatively, D is TRBD2 (5 bases). Germline CDR1 is SNHLY and CDR2 is FYNNEI. CDR3 size: 13 residues. V shed 6 bases and J shed 6 bases, with 12 bases lying between them. CDR3 sequence reads: CASSGGEGNEQFF. The CDR3 DNA reads as TGTGCCAGCAGCGGAGGTGAGGGCAATGAGCAGTTCTTC.

This clonotype occurred many times. The CDR3 DNA follows: TGTGCCTGCCCGGGACTACCCACCAGCCGAGCTTTCTTT. Translating it yields CACPGLPTSRAFF. The rearrangement uses TRBV30 and TRBJ1-1, with D possibly being TRBD1 (5 bases). The CDR3 is made up of 13 amino acids. Germline V gives CDR1 GTSNPN, CDR2 SVGIG (reference sequence). V lost 6 bases, J lost 10 bases, and 21 bases lay in between.

V gene TRBV28 combines with J gene TRBJ2-2; possible D gene TRBD1, 5 bases. V was clipped by 4 bases and J by 5 bases, with 14 bases between them. CDR3 length: 15 amino acids. Germline CDR1 and CDR2: MDHEN and SYDVKM. The CDR3 protein is CASSSVQAGTGELFF. In DNA form, the CDR3 reads TGTGCCAGCAGTTCTGTACAGGCCGGGACCGGGGAGCTGTTTTTT.

This clonotype was recorded many times. The V call is TRBV19, the J call TRBJ1-1; no clear D. Germline loops: CDR1 LNHDA, CDR2 SQIVND (reference sequence). This CDR3 has 14 amino acids. Trimming took off 5 bases at V and 1 base at J, with 11 bases between the two ends. The CDR3 DNA reads TGTGCCAGTAGTCCTTTGACACAGAACACTGAAGCTTTCTTT. This codes for CASSPLTQNTEAFF.

This clonotype was observed at least ten times. This chain connects TRBV29-1 to TRBJ2-1; perhaps TRBD2 as D (6 bases). CDR1 is SQVTM, CDR2 ANQGSEA, per germline. The CDR3 length is 12 residues. V was pared by 6 bases and J by 9 bases, with 15 bases between. The CDR3 DNA follows: TGCAGCGTCTACAAGAACGGGGGTGAGCAGTTCTTC. This sequence encodes CSVYKNGGEQFF.

This clonotype was detected many times. The chain combines TRBV6-5 with TRBJ2-2; no definite D call. CDR1 and CDR2 (germline): MNHEY, SVGAGI. This CDR3 spans 16 amino acids. The V and J ends lost 2 bases and 7 bases respectively, with 17 bases between them. CDR3 sequence reads: CASSYRSTVSGGELFF. Here the CDR3 DNA reads TGTGCCAGCAGTTACAGGAGTACAGTTTCGGGCGGGGAGCTGTTTTTT.

In this sample, this clonotype turned up many times. The rearrangement links TRBV7-9 to TRBJ2-1; 9 nucleotides line up with TRBD1. This CDR3 spans 15 amino acids. The trim removed 2 bases at V and 4 bases at J, leaving 3 bases unmatched. Germline loops: CDR1 SEHNR, CDR2 FQNEAQ (reference sequence). The CDR3 sequence: CASSLRGQGYNEQFF. The CDR3 coding sequence is TGTGCCAGCAGCTTAAGGGGACAGGGATACAATGAGCAGTTCTTC.

This clonotype appeared many times. The chain has TRBV28 and TRBJ2-1; D is unresolved. Germline-derived CDR1 and CDR2 are MDHEN and SYDVKM. The CDR3 is 16 residues long. Trimming cost V 2 bases and J 1 base, with 12 bases left between them. CDR3 region: CASSLGNSRSYNEQFF. CDR3 in DNA: TGTGCCAGCAGTTTAGGGAACTCGAGATCCTACAATGAGCAGTTCTTC.

The sample holds many counts of this clonotype. The chain employs TRBV12-3 or TRBV12-4 and TRBJ2-7; 9 bases map to TRBD1. CDR3 size: 15 residues. With V trimmed by 4 bases and J by 3 bases, 7 bases remained unmatched. DNA of the CDR3: TGTGCCAGCAGTTCCCCTACAGGGGGCGGCTACGAGCAGTACTTC. Residues: CASSSPTGGGYEQYF.

The chain joins TRBV12-3 or TRBV12-4 to TRBJ1-6; 12 nucleotides line up with TRBD1. The CDR3 runs 15 residues. The trim removed 5 bases at V and 9 bases at J, leaving 5 bases unmatched. CDR3 DNA: TGTGCCAGCAGTGGGACAGGGGGCTTTGCTTCACCCCTCCACTTT. Its translation is CASSGTGGFASPLHF.